The source of this T cell receptor (beta chain) is a study of T cells after yellow fever vaccination. The wider study: Libraries from low-cell-number fractions were prepared with the SMART-Seq v4 Ultra Low Input RNA kit. Study conclusions and caveats: Reappearing after the booster were most of the clones from primary vaccination (around 96% CD4, 75% to 90% CD8). There was a small share of clonotypes that showed up in both the CD4 and CD8 compartments.

As TCR cDNA was made by 5'RACE template switching, a universal primer site and UMIs were added. Each CDR3 protein is one row after TCRdb ran MiXCR on the 5' RACE reads. The sample includes about 340,000 distinct CDR3 sequences, about 4% of them seen just once. This clonotype was counted a few times. Its antigen is not identified. The specimen was PBMCs, collected 5 days after the yellow fever booster vaccination. This receptor was identified in a man younger than 30 who received the YFV17D yellow fever vaccine.

CDR3 bases: TGTGCCAGCAGCGTAAAGAGCGGGGGGACACTCACAGATACGCAGTATTTT. Translating it yields CASSVKSGGTLTDTQYF. This chain joins TRBV9 and TRBJ2-3; 9 bases agree with TRBD2. V trimming: 1 base; J trimming: 2 bases; junction bases outside the gene matches: 8. The germline V gene encodes CDR1 SGDLS and CDR2 YYNGEE. The CDR3 is made up of 17 amino acids. The full variable domain, its missing parts supplied by reference TRBV9 and TRBJ2-3, is DSGVTQTPKHLITATGQRVTLRCSPRSGDLSVYWYQQSLDQGLQFLIQYYNGEERAKGNILERFSAQQFPDLHSELNLSSLELGDSALYFCASSVKSGGTLTDTQYFGPGTRLTVL.